The 32 T cell receptor beta chains presented below share a single source sample, sequenced in a study of blood T cells in healthy people across ages. PCR was performed a second time for about 7 to 11 cycles using a sample-barcoded 5' primer and a J-beta primer mix. TCRdb re-called the 5' RACE reads with MiXCR, one entry per CDR3 protein. Here the sample spans 540,000 or so distinct CDR3 sequences, less than 25% being singletons. The same data also contributed to another study, on T cells of mothers and their children.

Sequencing input: blood. The source of these receptors is a boy aged 5-17 years in good health.

This chain connects TRBV28 to TRBJ2-7; the match to TRBD2 covers 9 bases. The CDR3 totals 20 residues. Looked up from germline, CDR1 is MDHEN and CDR2 is SYDVKM. V was pared by 5 bases and J by 1 base, with 21 bases of the junction left unmatched. CDR3 amino acids: CASSSSVAGFGRGGSYEQYF. As DNA, the CDR3 is TGTGCCAGCAGTAGTTCGGTGGCGGGCTTCGGGCGGGGGGGTTCCTACGAGCAGTACTTC.

This chain uses TRBV7-2 with TRBJ2-6; no reliable D call. The germline V gene encodes CDR1 SGHTA and CDR2 FQGNSA. With 4 bases removed from V and 12 bases from J, the gap between germline ends came to 19 bases. The CDR3 spans 15 residues. The CDR3, as DNA: TGTGCCAGCAGCTCCTATAGGCAGGCAGCCCCCGTCCTGACTTTC. Its translation is CASSSYRQAAPVLTF.

This clonotype was recorded a few times. V gene TRBV5-6 combines with J gene TRBJ2-1; 8 nucleotides agree with TRBD1. Germline V CDR1 and CDR2: SGHDT, YYEEEE. The CDR3 is 17 residues long. The J segment lost 7 bases and the V segment lost 0 bases, leaving 12 bases of the junction unmatched. This chain's CDR3 is CASSLGRDRNKRNEQFF. DNA for the CDR3: TGTGCCAGCAGCTTGGGCCGGGACAGGAACAAGAGGAATGAGCAGTTCTTC.

The chain employs TRBV20-1 and TRBJ1-2; TRBD1 matches at 8 bases. The CDR3 has 13 residues. V was pared by 7 bases and J by 5 bases, with 9 bases of the junction left unmatched. CDR1 and CDR2 from the germline V gene are DFQATT and SNEGSKA (reference sequence). As DNA, the CDR3 is TGCAGTGTTTTCAGACAGGGGAAATATGGCTACACCTTC. It is translated as CSVFRQGKYGYTF.

This clonotype was seen a few times. The chain links TRBV4-2 to TRBJ2-4, with D possibly being TRBD2 (6 bases). The germline V gene has CDR1 LGHNA and CDR2 YNFKEQ. CDR3 length equals 15 residues. Trimming pared 2 bases from V and 7 bases from J, leaving 15 bases between. CDR3 sequence (DNA): TGTGCCAGCAGCCAAACCGGGACTCCAGGGAACATTCAGTACTTC. Translated, it gives CASSQTGTPGNIQYF.

The CDR3 region is CASSNNQETQYF. DNA for the CDR3: TGTGCCAGCAGCAACAACCAAGAGACCCAGTACTTC. The chain has TRBV9 and TRBJ2-5; D gene ambiguous. The CDR3 contains 12 residues. The germline gives CDR1 SGDLS, CDR2 YYNGEE. V was shortened by 4 bases and J by 0 bases, with 4 bases between the two germline ends.

The chain links TRBV12-3 or TRBV12-4 to TRBJ1-1; D call uncertain. The germline V and J ends were trimmed by 5 bases and 6 bases, with 13 bases remaining between them. The CDR3 is made up of 13 amino acids. This chain's CDR3 is CASSIRTSAEAFF. In DNA form, the CDR3 reads TGTGCCAGCAGTATCAGGACGTCGGCTGAAGCTTTCTTT.

CDR3 amino acids: CASSLLAVNTEAFF. The CDR3 DNA is TGCGCCAGCAGCTTGTTGGCAGTGAACACTGAAGCTTTCTTT. The chain couples TRBV5-1 to TRBJ1-1, with D hard to call. Trimming cost V 1 base and J 0 bases, with 7 bases left between them. The germline V gene encodes CDR1 SGHRS and CDR2 YFSETQ. This CDR3 comprises 14 residues.

The CDR3 nucleotides read TGCAGCGTTGAAGATCAGACAGGGGGCTACGAGCAGTACTTC. Translation: CSVEDQTGGYEQYF. The J gene is TRBJ2-7, the V gene TRBV29-1, with 9 bases fitting TRBD1. This CDR3 region has 14 residues. V was pared by 0 bases and J by 3 bases, with 3 bases of the junction left unmatched. Germline CDR1 reads SQVTM; CDR2 reads ANQGSEA.

A few counts support this clonotype. The chain has TRBV6-2 or TRBV6-3 and TRBJ2-2; D unresolved. The CDR3 is 14 amino acids. The germline V gene has CDR1 MNHEY and CDR2 SVGEGT. Trimming left V 6 bases short and J 6 bases short, with 14 bases between. CDR3 protein: CASRPGPGAGELFF. In DNA, the CDR3 is TGTGCCAGCAGACCGGGCCCTGGGGCCGGGGAGCTGTTTTTT.

This clonotype was counted a few times. V is TRBV10-3 and J is TRBJ2-1; perhaps TRBD2 as D (5 bases). The J call could be wrong; TRBJ2-5 is a better fit for the DNA end. The CDR3 is made up of 13 amino acids. Per germline, CDR1 ENHRY and CDR2 SYGVKD. The CDR3, as DNA: TGTGCCATCAGTGAGTCCCCGGGGGAGACCCAGTACTTC. Translated, it gives CAISESPGETQYF.

The chain couples TRBV27 to TRBJ2-3, with D maybe TRBD1 (6 bases). With 3 bases removed from V and 6 bases from J, the gap between germline ends came to 13 bases. From germline, CDR1 is MNHEY and CDR2 SMNVEV (reference sequence). The CDR3 runs to 14 residues. DNA of the CDR3: TGTGCCAGCAGTTTTTGGGGGCGGGCGGATACGCAGTATTTT. Residues: CASSFWGRADTQYF.

The chain employs TRBV7-9 and TRBJ2-5, with a weak D call TRBD2 (6 bases). Germline CDR1 SEHNR, CDR2 FQNEAQ (reference sequence). The CDR3 length is 16 residues. Trimming removed 0 bases at V and 1 base at J, with 12 bases between. The CDR3 sequence: CASSLAPGGIQETQYF. DNA for the CDR3: TGTGCCAGCAGCTTAGCTCCAGGAGGGATCCAAGAGACCCAGTACTTC.

This rearrangement joins TRBV5-1 to TRBJ2-5, with 10 bases lining up with TRBD1. The J call may be in error: the DNA end matches TRBJ2-7 better. The CDR3 contains 15 residues. Germline assignment: CDR1 SGHRS and CDR2 YFSETQ. The CDR3 DNA follows: TGCGCCAGCAGCTTGGATGGACAGGGGGATTACGAGCAGTACTTC. Amino acid sequence: CASSLDGQGDYEQYF.

The chain employs TRBV5-1 and TRBJ2-1, with TRBD1 identical over 10 bases. CDR1 is SGHRS and CDR2 is YFSETQ in the germline V gene. Trimming removed 4 bases from V and 0 bases from J; junction bases left unmatched: 10. The CDR3 length is 18 residues. The CDR3 nucleotides are TGCGCCAGCAGCACCGGGACAGGGGTCATTGGCTCCTACAATGAGCAGTTCTTC. It translates to CASSTGTGVIGSYNEQFF.

The chain is built from TRBV29-1 and TRBJ2-1, with 11 bases lining up with TRBD2. Germline V gene lookup returns CDR1 SQVTM and CDR2 ANQGSEA. This CDR3 spans 14 amino acids. Losses at the gene ends were 7 bases for V and 2 bases for J; bases not matched to a gene: 4. CDR3 nucleotides: TGCAGCGGGGGACTAGCGGATGCCTACAATGAGCAGTTCTTC. Its protein product is CSGGLADAYNEQFF.

In this sample, this clonotype turned up a few times. This chain joins TRBV7-2 and TRBJ2-5; D remains ambiguous. The end of the DNA fits TRBJ2-1 better, so the J call may be wrong. Looked up from germline, CDR1 is SGHTA and CDR2 is FQGNSA. The CDR3 contains 12 residues. CDR3 in DNA: TGTGCCAGCAGCTTAGTGCTCAATGAGCAGTTCTTC. It codes for CASSLVLNEQFF.

With respect to this clonotype: This may stem from a read error, because a much larger clone lies one nucleotide away. The rearrangement joins TRBV24-1 to TRBJ2-2, with 7 bases matching TRBD1. The CDR3 consists of 15 residues. Germline V gives CDR1 KGHDR, CDR2 SFDVKD. CDR3 in amino acids: CATGDIGQDTGELFF. The CDR3 region has the DNA TGTGCCACCGGTGATATCGGACAGGACACCGGGGAGCTGTTTTTT.

This chain uses TRBV12-3 or TRBV12-4 with TRBJ2-7, with a weak D call TRBD2 (7 bases). V lost 3 bases and J lost 3, with 12 bases in between. This CDR3 spans 14 amino acids. CDR3 bases: TGTGCCAGCAGTTTCGGCGGGGGCGTCTACGAGCAGTACTTC. Translation gives CASSFGGGVYEQYF.

This clonotype was found a few times. The genes are TRBV6-2 or TRBV6-3 and TRBJ1-5; maybe TRBD1 (5 bases). CDR3 size: 16 residues. Germline V CDR1 and CDR2: MNHEY, SVGEGT. Trimming cost V 2 bases and J 4 bases, with 15 bases left between them. This chain's CDR3 is CASSYRDPPGNQPQHF. CDR3 DNA: TGTGCCAGCAGTTACAGGGACCCACCAGGGAATCAGCCCCAGCATTTT.

The chain uses TRBV20-1 and TRBJ2-7; 9 positions agree with TRBD2. Germline V gene data show CDR1 as DFQATT and CDR2 as SNEGSKA (reference sequence). The CDR3 has 13 amino acids. With 6 bases clipped from V and 2 bases from J, the junction kept 5 bases outside the gene matches. The CDR3 region is CSAPGLATYEQYF. The CDR3 coding sequence is TGCAGTGCACCTGGACTAGCGACCTACGAGCAGTACTTC.

This chain joins TRBV20-1 and TRBJ2-3; 10 bases are a match to TRBD2. V was pared by 0 bases and J by 5 bases, with 2 bases of the junction left unmatched. The CDR3 spans 14 residues. In germline, CDR1 is DFQATT, CDR2 SNEGSKA (reference sequence). The DNA of the CDR3 is TGCAGTGCTAGAGACAGCGGGAGGGTAGATACGCAGTATTTT. It yields the protein CSARDSGRVDTQYF.

Ten or more counts support this clonotype. V gene TRBV2 combines with J gene TRBJ2-1; no definite D call. Per the germline V gene, CDR1 is SNHLY and CDR2 is FYNNEI. V lost 2 bases and J lost 2, with 19 bases in between. This CDR3 has 18 amino acids. The CDR3 coding sequence is TGTGCCAGCAGTGAAAGTGGGATCTCGCGCGTACCCTACAATGAGCAGTTCTTC. The encoded protein is CASSESGISRVPYNEQFF.

V gene TRBV10-3 combines with J gene TRBJ2-1; D is undetermined. Germline CDR1 and CDR2: ENHRY and SYGVKD. The CDR3 totals 12 residues. The V end was cut by 3 bases, the J end by 10 bases, with 10 bases between. DNA of the CDR3: TGTGCCATCAGTGAAATGACGGGCGAGCAGTTCTTC. This gives the protein CAISEMTGEQFF.

This clonotype was seen repeatedly, ten times or more. Sequence at one end of the junction differs from germline and may be a read error. This chain joins TRBV6-2 or TRBV6-3 and TRBJ2-7; maybe TRBD1 (7 bases). Germline V gene data show CDR1 as MNHEY and CDR2 as SVGEGT. There are 13 residues in the CDR3. CDR3 sequence (DNA): TGCGCCAGCAGGGGGGACAAGAGTTACGAGCAGTACTTC. As protein: CASRGDKSYEQYF.

The genes are TRBV7-2 and TRBJ2-5; D is unclear. Germline CDR1 is SGHTA and CDR2 is FQGNSA. The CDR3 totals 15 residues. Trimming stripped 5 bases from V and 4 bases from J, with 17 bases between. Here the CDR3 DNA reads TGTGCCAGCAGCAAGAGCCTGGACCTCCGAGAGACCCAGTACTTC. It codes for CASSKSLDLRETQYF. Full variable domain (remainder filled in from reference TRBV7-2 and TRBJ2-5): GAGVSQSPSNKVTEKGKDVELRCDPISGHTALYWYRQSLGQGLEFLIYFQGNSAPDKSGLPSDRFSAERTGGSVSTLTIQRTQQEDSAVYLCASSKSLDLRETQYFGPGTRLLVL.

A few counts support this clonotype. This chain joins TRBV30 and TRBJ2-3, with 8 bases fitting TRBD2. This CDR3 spans 20 amino acids. V was clipped by 3 bases and J by 2 bases; unmatched bases: 22. Germline CDR1 is GTSNPN and CDR2 is SVGIG (reference sequence). The chain's CDR3 is CAWRYHSLGIAGYLTDTQYF. The CDR3 region has the DNA TGTGCCTGGAGGTACCACTCCCTCGGGATAGCGGGATACCTCACAGATACGCAGTATTTT.

The gene calls are TRBV3-1 and TRBJ2-3; D remains ambiguous. The CDR3 has 12 amino acids. Germline CDR1 is LGHDT and CDR2 is YNNKEL (reference sequence). V dropped 6 bases and J dropped 3 bases, with 7 bases sitting between them. The CDR3 protein is CASRGLTDTQYF. The DNA of the CDR3 is TGTGCCAGCAGGGGGTTAACAGATACGCAGTATTTT.

This chain joins TRBV20-1 and TRBJ2-3; 11 positions agree with TRBD2. The CDR3 is made up of 14 amino acids. CDR1 and CDR2 (germline): DFQATT, SNEGSKA (reference sequence). The J segment lost 1 base and the V segment lost 6 bases, leaving 3 bases of the junction unmatched. CDR3 nucleotides: TGCAGTGCCCCTAGCGGGGGGCGCACAGATACGCAGTATTTT. Translating it yields CSAPSGGRTDTQYF.

This chain connects TRBV15 to TRBJ2-1; 12 bases match TRBD2. V was clipped by 2 bases and J by 0 bases; unmatched bases: 11. The CDR3 spans 20 residues. Germline assignment: CDR1 LNHNV and CDR2 YYDKDF (reference sequence). The CDR3 reads CATSRSRLAGDLSSYNEQFF. In nucleotides, the CDR3 is TGTGCCACCAGCAGAAGCCGACTAGCGGGGGACCTTAGCTCCTACAATGAGCAGTTCTTC.

The chain uses TRBV6-1 and TRBJ1-5; unclear D gene. The germline CDR1 and CDR2 sequences are MNHNS and SASEGT. There are 15 residues in the CDR3. Trimming removed 3 bases at V and 0 bases at J, with 9 bases between. CDR3 coding DNA: TGTGCCAGCAGTGATACGCGGTATAGCAATCAGCCCCAGCATTTT. It encodes CASSDTRYSNQPQHF.

This rearrangement joins TRBV28 to TRBJ2-5; D might be TRBD1 (5 bases). CDR1 and CDR2 (germline): MDHEN, SYDVKM. The CDR3 has 14 residues. V gave up 7 bases and J gave up 11 bases, with 23 bases separating them. Written as DNA, the CDR3 is TGTGCCAGCACCCCCCTGGGCAGGGAATACGGGCAGTACTTC. It encodes CASTPLGREYGQYF.